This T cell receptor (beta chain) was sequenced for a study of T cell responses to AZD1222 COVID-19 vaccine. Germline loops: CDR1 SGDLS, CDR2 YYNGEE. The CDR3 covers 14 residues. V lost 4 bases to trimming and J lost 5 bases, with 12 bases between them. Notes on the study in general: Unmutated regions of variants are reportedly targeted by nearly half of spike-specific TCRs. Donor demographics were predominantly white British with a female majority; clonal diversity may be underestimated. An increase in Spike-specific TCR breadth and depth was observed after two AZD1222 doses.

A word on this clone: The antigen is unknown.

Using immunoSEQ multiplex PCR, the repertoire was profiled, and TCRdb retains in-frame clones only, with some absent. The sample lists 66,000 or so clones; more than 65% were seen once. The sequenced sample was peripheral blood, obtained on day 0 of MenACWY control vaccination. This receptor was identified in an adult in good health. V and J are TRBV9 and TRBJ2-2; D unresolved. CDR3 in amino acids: CASSRFGDTGELFF. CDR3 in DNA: TGTGCCAGCAGCCGATTTGGGGATACCGGGGAGCTGTTTTTT.